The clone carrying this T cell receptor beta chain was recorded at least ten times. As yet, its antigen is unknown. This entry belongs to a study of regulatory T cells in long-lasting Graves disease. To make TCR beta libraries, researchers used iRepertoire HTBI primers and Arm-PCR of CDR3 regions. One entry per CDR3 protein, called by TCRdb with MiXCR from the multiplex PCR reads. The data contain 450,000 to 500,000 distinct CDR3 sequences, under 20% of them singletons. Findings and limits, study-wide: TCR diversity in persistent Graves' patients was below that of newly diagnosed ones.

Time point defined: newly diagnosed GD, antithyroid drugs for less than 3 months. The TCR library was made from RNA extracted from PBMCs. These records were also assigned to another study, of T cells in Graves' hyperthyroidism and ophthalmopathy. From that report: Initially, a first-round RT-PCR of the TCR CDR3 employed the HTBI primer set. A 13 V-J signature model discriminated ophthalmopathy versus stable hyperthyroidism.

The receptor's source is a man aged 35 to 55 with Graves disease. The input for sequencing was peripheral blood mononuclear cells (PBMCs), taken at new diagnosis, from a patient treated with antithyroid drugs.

The CDR3 DNA reads as TGTGCCAGCAGTTTCCCCTCCGCGGGAGTCTACAATGAGCAGTTCTTC. This gives the protein CASSFPSAGVYNEQFF. The V call is TRBV6-2 or TRBV6-3, the J call TRBJ2-1; 7 positions match TRBD2. Looked up from germline, CDR1 is MNHEY and CDR2 is SVGEGT. V was pared by 4 bases and J by 3 bases, with 9 bases of the junction left unmatched. CDR3 length equals 16 residues.